The clone carrying this T cell receptor (beta chain) was observed at least ten times. This sample stems from a study of T cells after yellow fever vaccination. TCRdb re-analysed the 5' RACE reads in MiXCR, keeping a single row per CDR3 protein. Among 140,000 to 150,000 distinct CDR3 sequences listed, just over 6.5% were seen once. Trimming removed 6 bases at V and 2 bases at J, with 5 bases between. CDR1 and CDR2 from the germline V gene are SGHNT and YYREEE (reference sequence). There are 11 residues in the CDR3. The TCR originated in a man aged 25-45 years who received the YFV17D yellow fever vaccine. The gene calls are TRBV5-4 and TRBJ2-5; unclear D gene. The sample was CD4+ T cells sorted from PBMCs, taken 10 days after the yellow fever booster vaccination. The CDR3 DNA follows: TGTGCCAGCAAAGGGCAAGAGACCCAGTACTTC. This translates into CASKGQETQYF.